Given below is one TCR beta chain in context. Measured with immunoSEQ multiplex PCR; TCRdb has only the in-frame clones, and not every one. The table includes hundreds of thousands of clones, 70% to 90% detected once. The ends were cut back, 5 bases at V and 5 bases at J, with 12 bases in the middle. This CDR3 has 13 residues. Germline loops: CDR1 MGHDK, CDR2 SYGVNS. This record belongs to a study of cytomegalovirus exposure and HLA in healthy donors. Sequencing was carried out using PBMCs. The chain has TRBV25-1 and TRBJ2-5; D unclear. The clonotype comes from a woman between 18 and 30 years old in good health and CMV-seronegative. CDR3 sequence reads: CASSRPGRETQYF. CDR3 DNA: TGTGCCAGCAGTCGCCCTGGAAGGGAGACCCAGTACTTC.